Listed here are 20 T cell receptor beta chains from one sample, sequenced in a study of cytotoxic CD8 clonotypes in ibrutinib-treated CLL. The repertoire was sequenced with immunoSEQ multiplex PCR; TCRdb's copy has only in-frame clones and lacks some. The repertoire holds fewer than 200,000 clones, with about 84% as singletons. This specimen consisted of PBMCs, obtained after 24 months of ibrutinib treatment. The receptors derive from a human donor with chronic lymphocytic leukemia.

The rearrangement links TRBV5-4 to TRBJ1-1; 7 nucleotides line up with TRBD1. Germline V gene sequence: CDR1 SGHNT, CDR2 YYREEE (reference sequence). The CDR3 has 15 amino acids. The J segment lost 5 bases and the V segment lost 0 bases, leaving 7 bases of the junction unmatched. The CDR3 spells CASSLDRIRGTEAFF. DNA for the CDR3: TGTGCCAGCAGCTTGGATCGTATCAGGGGGACTGAAGCTTTCTTT.

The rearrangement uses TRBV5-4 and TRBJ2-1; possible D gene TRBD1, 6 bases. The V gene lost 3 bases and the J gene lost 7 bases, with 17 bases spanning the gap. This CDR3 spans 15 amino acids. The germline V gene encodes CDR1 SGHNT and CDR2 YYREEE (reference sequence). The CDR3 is CASSSGQPFGNEQFF. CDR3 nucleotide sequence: TGTGCCAGCAGCTCAGGACAGCCTTTCGGGAATGAGCAGTTCTTC.

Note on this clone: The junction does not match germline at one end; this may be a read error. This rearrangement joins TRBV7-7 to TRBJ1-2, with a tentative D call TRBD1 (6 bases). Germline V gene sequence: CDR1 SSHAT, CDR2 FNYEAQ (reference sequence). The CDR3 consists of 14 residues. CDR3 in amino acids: CASSLFGGLQGYTF. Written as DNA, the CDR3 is TGTGCTAGCAGCCTATTTGGGGGGCTTCAAGGCTACACCTTC.

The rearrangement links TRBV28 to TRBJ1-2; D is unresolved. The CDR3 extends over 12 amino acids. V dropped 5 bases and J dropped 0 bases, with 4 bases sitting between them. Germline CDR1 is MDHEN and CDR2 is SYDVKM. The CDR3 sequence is CASSATNYGYTF. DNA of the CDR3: TGTGCCAGCAGTGCAACTAACTATGGCTACACCTTC.

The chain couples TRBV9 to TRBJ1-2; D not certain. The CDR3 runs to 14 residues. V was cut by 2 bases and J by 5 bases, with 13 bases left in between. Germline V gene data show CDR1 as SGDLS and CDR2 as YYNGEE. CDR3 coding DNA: TGTGCCAGCAGCGTGGGAGGAGTCAAATATGGCTACACCTTC. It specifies CASSVGGVKYGYTF.

CDR3 bases: TGTGCCTGGTCCCCCACAGATACGCAGTATTTT. Its translation: CAWSPTDTQYF. The rearrangement uses TRBV30 and TRBJ2-3; D is ambiguous. V was pared by 5 bases and J by 2 bases, with 5 bases between. Per germline, CDR1 GTSNPN and CDR2 SVGIG (reference sequence). CDR3 length: 11 residues.

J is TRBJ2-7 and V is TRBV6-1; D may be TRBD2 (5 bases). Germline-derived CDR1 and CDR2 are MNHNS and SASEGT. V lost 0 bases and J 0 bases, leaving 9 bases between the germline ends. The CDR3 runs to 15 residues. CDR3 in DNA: TGTGCCAGCAGTGAAGCGTCGGGGAGCTCCTACGAGCAGTACTTC. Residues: CASSEASGSSYEQYF.

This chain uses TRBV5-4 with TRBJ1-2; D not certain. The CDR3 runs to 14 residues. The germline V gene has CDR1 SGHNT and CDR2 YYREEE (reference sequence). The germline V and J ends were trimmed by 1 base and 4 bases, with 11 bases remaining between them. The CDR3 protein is CASSLSEGIYGYTF. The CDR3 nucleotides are TGTGCCAGCAGCTTGTCGGAGGGAATCTATGGCTACACCTTC.

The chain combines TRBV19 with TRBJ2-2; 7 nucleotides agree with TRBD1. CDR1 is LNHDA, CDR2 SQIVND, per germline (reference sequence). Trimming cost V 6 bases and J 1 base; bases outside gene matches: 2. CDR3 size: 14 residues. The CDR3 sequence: CASSTGVNTGELFF. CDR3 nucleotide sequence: TGTGCCAGTAGCACAGGGGTGAACACCGGGGAGCTGTTTTTT. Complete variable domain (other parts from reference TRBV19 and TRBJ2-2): DGGITQSPKYLFRKEGQNVTLSCEQNLNHDAMYWYRQDPGQGLRLIYYSQIVNDFQKGDIAEGYSVSREKKESFPLTVTSAQKNPTAFYLCASSTGVNTGELFFGEGSRLTVL.

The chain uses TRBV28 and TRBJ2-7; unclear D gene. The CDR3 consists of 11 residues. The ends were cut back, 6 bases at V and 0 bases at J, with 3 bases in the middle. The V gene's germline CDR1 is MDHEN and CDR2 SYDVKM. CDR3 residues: CASRGSYEQYF. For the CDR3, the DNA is TGTGCCAGCAGGGGCTCCTACGAGCAGTACTTC.

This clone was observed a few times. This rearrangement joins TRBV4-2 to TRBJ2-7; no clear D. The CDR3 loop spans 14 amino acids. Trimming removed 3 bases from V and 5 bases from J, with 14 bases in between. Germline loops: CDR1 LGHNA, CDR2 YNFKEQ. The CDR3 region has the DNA TGTGCCAGCAGCCAGGCCCACGACGGAAACGAGCAGTACTTC. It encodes CASSQAHDGNEQYF.

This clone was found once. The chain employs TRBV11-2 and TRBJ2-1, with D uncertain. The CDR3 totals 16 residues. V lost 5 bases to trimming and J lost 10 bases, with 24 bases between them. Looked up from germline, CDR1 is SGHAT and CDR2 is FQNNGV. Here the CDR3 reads CASSPRRQRASEEQFF. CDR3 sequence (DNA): TGTGCCAGCAGCCCCCGGCGCCAGAGAGCCTCAGAGGAGCAGTTCTTC.

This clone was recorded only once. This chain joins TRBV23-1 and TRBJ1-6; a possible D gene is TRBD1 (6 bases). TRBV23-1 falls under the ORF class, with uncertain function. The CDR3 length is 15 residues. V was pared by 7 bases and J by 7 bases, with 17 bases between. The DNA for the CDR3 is TGCGCCAGCACTAACCCCAGGGGTAACAATTCACCCCTCCACTTT. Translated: CASTNPRGNNSPLHF.

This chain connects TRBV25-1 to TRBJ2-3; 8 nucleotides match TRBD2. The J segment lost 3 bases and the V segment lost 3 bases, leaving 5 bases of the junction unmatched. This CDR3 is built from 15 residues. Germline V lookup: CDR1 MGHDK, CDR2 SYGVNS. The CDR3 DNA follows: TGTGCCAGCAGTGACCCCGGACTAGCTACAGATACGCAGTATTTT. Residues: CASSDPGLATDTQYF.

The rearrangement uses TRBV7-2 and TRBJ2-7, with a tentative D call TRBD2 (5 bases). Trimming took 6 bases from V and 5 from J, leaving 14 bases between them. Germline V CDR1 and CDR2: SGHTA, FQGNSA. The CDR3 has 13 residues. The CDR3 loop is CASRAAMRDEQYF. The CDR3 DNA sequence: TGTGCCAGCAGGGCCGCCATGAGGGACGAGCAGTACTTC.

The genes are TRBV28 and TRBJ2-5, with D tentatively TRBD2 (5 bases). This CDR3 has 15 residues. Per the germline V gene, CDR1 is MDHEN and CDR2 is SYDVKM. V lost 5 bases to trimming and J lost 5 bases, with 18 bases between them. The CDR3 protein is CASSLVYGVGETQYF. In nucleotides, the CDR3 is TGTGCCAGCAGTCTAGTGTACGGGGTGGGGGAGACCCAGTACTTC.

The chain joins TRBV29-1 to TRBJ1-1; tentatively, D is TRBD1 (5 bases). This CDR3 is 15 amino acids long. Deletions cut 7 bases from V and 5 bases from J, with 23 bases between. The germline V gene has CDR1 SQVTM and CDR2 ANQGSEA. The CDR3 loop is CSAHLPTRDRTEAFF. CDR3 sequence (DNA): TGCAGCGCCCACCTTCCCACCAGGGATCGGACTGAAGCTTTCTTT.

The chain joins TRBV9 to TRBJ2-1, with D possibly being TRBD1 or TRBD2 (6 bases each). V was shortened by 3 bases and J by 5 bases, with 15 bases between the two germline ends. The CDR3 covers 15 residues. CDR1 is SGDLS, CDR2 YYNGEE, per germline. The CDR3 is CASSAGEVRDNEQFF. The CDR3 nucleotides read TGTGCCAGCAGCGCAGGGGAGGTTCGGGACAATGAGCAGTTCTTC.

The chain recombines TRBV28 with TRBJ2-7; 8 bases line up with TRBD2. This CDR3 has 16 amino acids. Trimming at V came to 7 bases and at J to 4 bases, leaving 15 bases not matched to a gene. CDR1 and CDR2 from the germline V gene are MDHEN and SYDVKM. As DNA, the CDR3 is TGTGCCAGCAACAACCATCTGGGACTAGGCAATTACGAGCAGTACTTC. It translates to CASNNHLGLGNYEQYF.

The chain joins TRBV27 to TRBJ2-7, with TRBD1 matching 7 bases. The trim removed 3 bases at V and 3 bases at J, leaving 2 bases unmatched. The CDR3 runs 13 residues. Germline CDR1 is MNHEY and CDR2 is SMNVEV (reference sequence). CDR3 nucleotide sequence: TGTGCCAGCAGTTTCCGACAGGGCTACGAGCAGTACTTC. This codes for CASSFRQGYEQYF.